The 21 T cell receptor beta chains in this list originate from one sample, sequenced in a study of blood T cells in healthy people across ages. PCR was performed a second time for roughly 6 to 12 cycles using a sample-barcoded 5' primer and a J-beta primer mix. TCRdb re-derived calls from the 5' RACE reads in MiXCR, one entry per CDR3 protein. The sample includes about 1.8 million distinct CDR3 sequences, around half of them seen just once. Sequencing was performed on blood. These receptors were collected from a woman aged 40 to 50 in good health.

Many counts were recorded for this clonotype. The chain joins TRBV7-2 to TRBJ2-7; 7 nucleotides agree with TRBD1. Per germline, CDR1 SGHTA and CDR2 FQGNSA. Trimming removed 0 bases from V and 4 bases from J; junction bases left unmatched: 0. CDR3 length equals 13 residues. The CDR3 coding sequence is TGTGCCAGCAGCTTAGCGACAGGGTACGAGCAGTACTTC. Residues: CASSLATGYEQYF.

This clonotype has more than one count but fewer than ten. J is TRBJ2-1 and V is TRBV27; no definite D call. Germline V gives CDR1 MNHEY, CDR2 SMNVEV (reference sequence). V dropped 3 bases and J dropped 5 bases, with 5 bases sitting between them. The CDR3 sequence is 12 residues long. The CDR3 protein is CASSFDHNEQFF. The CDR3 DNA is TGTGCCAGCAGTTTCGACCACAATGAGCAGTTCTTC.

The V gene is TRBV7-9, the J gene TRBJ2-4; 8 nucleotides align to TRBD2. The last part of the DNA fits TRBJ2-7 better; the J call may be wrong. CDR1 SEHNR and CDR2 FQNEAQ come from the germline V gene (reference sequence). The CDR3 has 18 residues. CDR3 nucleotide sequence: TGTGCCAGCAGCTTATACCTGGTCCGCGGGGGGTCCAAAAACGAGCAGTACTTC. Encoded protein: CASSLYLVRGGSKNEQYF.

The chain joins TRBV15 to TRBJ1-2, with D uncertain. V lost 1 base and J 4 bases, leaving 10 bases between the germline ends. The CDR3 has 14 residues. Germline CDR1 reads LNHNV; CDR2 reads YYDKDF (reference sequence). The CDR3 sequence: CATSRGSGPYGYTF. CDR3 DNA: TGTGCCACCAGCAGAGGTTCAGGCCCCTATGGCTACACCTTC.

This clonotype has just a few counts. The chain carries TRBV9 and TRBJ2-3, with 11 bases lining up with TRBD2. This CDR3 is 16 amino acids long. Germline V gene data show CDR1 as SGDLS and CDR2 as YYNGEE. V trimming: 3 bases; J trimming: 4 bases; junction bases outside the gene matches: 7. In DNA form, the CDR3 reads TGTGCCAGCAGCGCCCGGACTAGCGGGTATCCAGATACGCAGTATTTT. This codes for CASSARTSGYPDTQYF.

This clonotype has more than one count but fewer than ten. The chain combines TRBV12-3 or TRBV12-4 with TRBJ2-3; D remains unclear. The V and J ends lost 3 bases and 0 bases respectively, with 10 bases between them. The CDR3 has 15 amino acids. CDR3 bases: TGTGCCAGCAGTTTTTCGCCCGTAAGCACAGATACGCAGTATTTT. Amino acids: CASSFSPVSTDTQYF.

This sequence joins TRBV6-5 and TRBJ1-2; possibly TRBD1 for D (5 bases). CDR1 MNHEY and CDR2 SVGAGI come from the germline V gene. The CDR3 contains 15 residues. Trimming removed 2 bases from V and 4 bases from J, with 14 bases in between. CDR3 protein: CASSYAFGDGYGYTF. The CDR3 DNA sequence: TGTGCCAGCAGTTACGCTTTCGGGGACGGCTATGGCTACACCTTC.

This rearrangement joins TRBV6-6 to TRBJ2-1; 10 bases match TRBD1. CDR1 is MNHNY, CDR2 SVGAGI, per germline (reference sequence). V lost 5 bases, J lost 3 bases, and 7 bases stayed unmatched. This CDR3 region has 16 residues. For the CDR3, the DNA is TGTGCCAGCAGTCCCCCGCGGACAGGGGGCTACAATGAGCAGTTCTTC. It encodes CASSPPRTGGYNEQFF.

This sequence joins TRBV24-1 and TRBJ2-1; 7 positions match TRBD1. V trimming: 3 bases; J trimming: 8 bases; junction bases outside the gene matches: 9. Germline V lookup: CDR1 KGHDR, CDR2 SFDVKD. There are 15 residues in the CDR3. As DNA, the CDR3 is TGTGCCACCAGTGATCCGGAACAGGGGTATGATGAGCAGTTCTTC. This translates into CATSDPEQGYDEQFF.

A word on this clonotype: Possible read error: a much larger clone is one base away. V is TRBV5-5 and J is TRBJ2-5; D call uncertain. The CDR3 loop spans 13 amino acids. Trimming left V 4 bases short and J 11 bases short, with 18 bases between. The V gene's germline CDR1 is SGHKS and CDR2 YYEKEE (reference sequence). This CDR3 reads CASSPDLVGEQYF. The DNA of the CDR3 is TGTGCCAGCAGCCCAGACTTAGTGGGTGAGCAGTACTTC.

The V gene is TRBV27, the J gene TRBJ2-7; 11 bases agree with TRBD1. CDR1 is MNHEY and CDR2 is SMNVEV in the germline V gene (reference sequence). With 5 bases clipped from V and 4 bases from J, the junction kept 10 bases outside the gene matches. There are 16 residues in the CDR3. In nucleotides, the CDR3 is TGTGCCAGCAGTCCCGCCTCCGGGACAGGGGGATACGAGCAGTACTTC. Its protein product is CASSPASGTGGYEQYF.

This clonotype occurred a few times. This rearrangement joins TRBV6-2 or TRBV6-3 to TRBJ2-6, with D unresolved. This CDR3 has 17 amino acids. CDR1 is MNHEY, CDR2 SVGEGT, per germline. V was clipped by 0 bases and J by 0 bases, with 9 bases between them. This chain's CDR3 is CASSYSGSSSGANVLTF. In nucleotides, the CDR3 is TGTGCCAGCAGTTACTCTGGGTCCAGCTCTGGGGCCAACGTCCTGACTTTC.

This chain connects TRBV24-1 to TRBJ2-3; D possibly matches TRBD1 or TRBD2 (6 bases each). In germline, CDR1 is KGHDR, CDR2 SFDVKD. The V and J ends lost 3 bases and 4 bases respectively, with 10 bases between them. This CDR3 spans 14 amino acids. As DNA, the CDR3 is TGTGCCACCAGTGATCCAGGGGAGGCAGATACGCAGTATTTT. Translation gives CATSDPGEADTQYF.

This clonotype was seen a handful of times. The chain links TRBV15 to TRBJ2-1; 9 bases are shared with TRBD1. CDR3 length equals 15 residues. Germline trimming cut 0 bases from V and 8 bases from J; bases unmatched to any gene: 5. Germline V gene lookup returns CDR1 LNHNV and CDR2 YYDKDF (reference sequence). The DNA for the CDR3 is TGTGCCACCAGCAGAGACGGGACAGGGTTGGATGAGCAGTTCTTC. Protein: CATSRDGTGLDEQFF.

V is TRBV29-1 and J is TRBJ1-2; 7 nucleotides align to TRBD1. V gave up 5 bases and J gave up 2 bases; unmatched junction bases: 2. Germline V gene data show CDR1 as SQVTM and CDR2 as ANQGSEA. The CDR3 loop spans 12 amino acids. The CDR3 is CSVLGGNYGYTF. The CDR3 DNA follows: TGCAGCGTTCTAGGGGGCAACTATGGCTACACCTTC. Looking up the rest from reference TRBV29-1 and TRBJ1-2 gives the full variable domain: SAVISQKPSRDICQRGTSLTIQCQVDSQVTMMFWYRQQPGQSLTLIATANQGSEATYESGFVIDKFPISRPNLTFSTLTVSNMSPEDSSIYLCSVLGGNYGYTFGSGTRLTVV.

This clonotype showed up just a few times. The rearrangement uses TRBV11-2 and TRBJ2-1; 15 nucleotides agree with TRBD2. The CDR3 loop spans 21 amino acids. Germline CDR1 and CDR2: SGHAT and FQNNGV. V lost 5 bases, J lost 9 bases, and 23 bases stayed unmatched. The CDR3 DNA reads TGTGCCAGCAGCCAACTGCCGATGTCTGGGACTAGCGGGGGGAAGCACCGTGAGCAGTTCTTC. It specifies CASSQLPMSGTSGGKHREQFF.

This clonotype was detected only a few times. This rearrangement joins TRBV29-1 to TRBJ2-3, with D uncertain. CDR1 SQVTM and CDR2 ANQGSEA come from the germline V gene. This CDR3 contains 12 residues. Trimming removed 8 bases at V and 8 bases at J, with 17 bases between. CDR3 sequence (DNA): TGCAGCTCCTCCGTGTCCAGCCCTACGCAGTATTTT. It is translated as CSSSVSSPTQYF.

This rearrangement joins TRBV2 to TRBJ2-5; 10 bases align to TRBD1. Per the germline V gene, CDR1 is SNHLY and CDR2 is FYNNEI. This CDR3 comprises 13 residues. Trimming removed 6 bases from V and 4 bases from J; junction bases left unmatched: 2. CDR3 DNA sequence: TGTGCCAGCAGGGGGACAGGGGCAGAGACCCAGTACTTC. As protein: CASRGTGAETQYF. The variable domain in full, completed from reference TRBV2 and TRBJ2-5, reads EPEVTQTPSHQVTQMGQEVILRCVPISNHLYFYWYRQILGQKVEFLVSFYNNEISEKSEIFDDQFSVERPDGSNFTLKIRSTKLEDSAMYFCASRGTGAETQYFGPGTRLLVL.

The CDR3 loop reads CASSYSPDTGELFF. CDR3 in DNA: TGTGCCAGCAGTTACTCGCCAGACACCGGGGAGCTGTTTTTT. J is TRBJ2-2 and V is TRBV6-2 or TRBV6-3; D not certain. Per germline, CDR1 MNHEY and CDR2 SVGEGT. Trimming shortened V by 0 bases and J by 3 bases, and 5 bases separated the two germline ends. There are 14 residues in the CDR3.

This CDR3 reads CASSFWTSGGFEDTQYF. The CDR3 DNA reads as TGTGCCAGCAGCTTCTGGACTAGCGGGGGGTTCGAGGATACGCAGTATTTT. The chain is built from TRBV7-8 and TRBJ2-3, with TRBD2 matching over 14 bases. The trim removed 3 bases at V and 6 bases at J, leaving 8 bases unmatched. This CDR3 is 17 amino acids long. Germline V CDR1 and CDR2: SGHVS, FQNEAQ.

This clonotype was seen only a few times. J is TRBJ2-1 and V is TRBV20-1; 12 bases agree with TRBD2. The CDR3 has 14 residues. CDR1 DFQATT and CDR2 SNEGSKA come from the germline V gene (reference sequence). The V gene end was trimmed by 4 bases and the J gene end by 7 bases; junction bases not matched to a gene: 5. CDR3 nucleotide sequence: TGCAGTGCTACTAGCGGGGGGGCTATTAATGAGCAGTTCTTC. As protein: CSATSGGAINEQFF.